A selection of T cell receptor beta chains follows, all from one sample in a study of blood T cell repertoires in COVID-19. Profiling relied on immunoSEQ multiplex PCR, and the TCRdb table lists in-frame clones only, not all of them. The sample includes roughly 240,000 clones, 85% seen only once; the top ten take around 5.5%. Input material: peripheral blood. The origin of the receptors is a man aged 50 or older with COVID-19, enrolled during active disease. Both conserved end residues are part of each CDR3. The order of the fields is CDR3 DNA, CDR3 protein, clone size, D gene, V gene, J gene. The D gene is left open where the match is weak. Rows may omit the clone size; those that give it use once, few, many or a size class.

TGTGCCAGCAGCCTTTGGGGAGGAGGGACAGGGGGGACCAGACTTCATAATGAAAAACTGTTTTTT	CASSLWGGGTGGTRLHNEKLFF	once	TRBD1	TRBV2	TRBJ1-4
TGTGCCAGCAGCTCCGGGACAGGGGGACCCCAGGGGGATGGCTACACCTTC	CASSSGTGGPQGDGYTF	NA	TRBD1	TRBV7-3	TRBJ1-2
TGCGCCAGCAGCCAAGATCCAGGAATTCAGCCCCAGCATTTT	CASSQDPGIQPQHF	NA	NA	TRBV4-1	TRBJ1-5
TGTGCCAGCAGTAAGACTAGCGGGGGGGCGGGCCCCTATGAGCAGTTCTTC	CASSKTSGGAGPYEQFF	NA	TRBD2	TRBV25-1	TRBJ2-1
TGTGCCAGCAGGCCCGGGCTAGCGGGATACTACACCGGGGAGCTGTTTTTT	CASRPGLAGYYTGELFF	NA	TRBD2	TRBV28	TRBJ2-2
TGCGCCACTACTCGGGGGGGCGGCAATGAGCAGTTCTTC	CATTRGGGNEQFF	NA	TRBD2	TRBV10-2	TRBJ2-1
TGTGCCAGCCCGGGGGGGGCCGGGGAGCTGTTTTTT	CASPGGAGELFF	NA	TRBD2	TRBV6-6	TRBJ2-2
TGTGCCAGCAGCCAAGGGACTACCGAGACCCAGTACTTC	CASSQGTTETQYF	NA	NA	TRBV3-1/TRBV3-2	TRBJ2-5
TGTGCCAGCAGTGCGGAGTGGGGGACGGACAGGGGCAAGGTTGAGCAGTTCTTC	CASSAEWGTDRGKVEQFF	NA	TRBD1	TRBV27	TRBJ2-1
TGTGCCATCAGTGCCGGGACAGGGGTTGGTGGCTACACCTTC	CAISAGTGVGGYTF	NA	TRBD1	TRBV10-3	TRBJ1-2
TGTGCCAGCAGCCACAGTAATTCACCCCTCCACTTT	CASSHSNSPLHF	NA	NA	TRBV6-5	TRBJ1-6
TGTGCCAGCAGCCAGGGACTGAGGTACGCGGTGTTCTTC	CASSQGLRYAVFF	NA	NA	TRBV3-1/TRBV3-2	TRBJ2-1
TGTGCCAGCAGCCCACCCGGGACTAGCAGCGGGGGGCAGTTCTTC	CASSPPGTSSGGQFF	NA	TRBD2	TRBV11-2	TRBJ2-1
TGTGCCAGCAGCCAAGAGGATGGCGGCAGCTACAATGAGCAGTTCTTC	CASSQEDGGSYNEQFF	once	NA	TRBV3-1/TRBV3-2	TRBJ2-1
TGTGCCAGCAGCCTCCTGACTGGCGGGGGGGCAGGCGAGCAGTTCTTC	CASSLLTGGGAGEQFF	NA	TRBD2	TRBV6-2/TRBV6-3	TRBJ2-1
TGTGCCAGCAGCCGACTAGCGGGGGTCGCGGATACGCAGTATTTT	CASSRLAGVADTQYF	NA	TRBD2	TRBV28	TRBJ2-3
TGCGCCAGCAGCCCTCGCTCCTACAATGAGCAGTTCTTC	CASSPRSYNEQFF	NA	NA	TRBV5-1	TRBJ2-1
TGTGCCAGCGCCCCAGTCAACAATGAGCAGTTCTTC	CASAPVNNEQFF	many	NA	TRBV7-8	TRBJ2-1
TGTGCCAGTAGTATAACAGGGAATGAGCAGTTCTTC	CASSITGNEQFF	NA	NA	TRBV19	TRBJ2-1
TGTGCCAGCAGATCAGGGGCCGGAGAGACCCAGTACTTC	CASRSGAGETQYF	NA	NA	TRBV2	TRBJ2-5
TGTGCCAGCAGCAGATCCGGGACAGGGAGTGCGCAGTACTTC	CASSRSGTGSAQYF	NA	TRBD1	TRBV6-5	TRBJ2-7
TGTGCCAGCAGCTTCCAGACAGGTGGGAACACTGAAGCTTTCTTT	CASSFQTGGNTEAFF	NA	NA	TRBV7-2	TRBJ1-1
TGTGCCAGCAGCCCCGGGACAGCCCGAGATACGCAGTATTTT	CASSPGTARDTQYF	NA	TRBD1	TRBV5-5	TRBJ2-3
TGTGCCAGCAGCTTAGGTATCCGTCGGACTGAAAGCACAGATACGCAGTATTTT	CASSLGIRRTESTDTQYF	few	NA	TRBV13	TRBJ2-3
TGTGCCAGCAGCCTGGCACAGGGCTATGGCTACACCTTC	CASSLAQGYGYTF	NA	NA	TRBV5-4	TRBJ1-2
TGTGCCAGCAGCCCCGGACTAGCGCAAGAGACCCAGTACTTC	CASSPGLAQETQYF	NA	TRBD2	TRBV5-4	TRBJ2-5
TGTGCTAGCAGCTTAGGCCTAGCGGGGGGGGATGAGCAGTTCTTC	CASSLGLAGGDEQFF	NA	TRBD2	TRBV7-7	TRBJ2-1
TGTGCCAGCACGAGGAGGTACGAGCAGTACTTC	CASTRRYEQYF	NA	NA	TRBV6-5	TRBJ2-7
TGTGCCAGTAGTTTAATTAGCGGGGGCGACCCCAATGAGCAGTTCTTC	CASSLISGGDPNEQFF	NA	TRBD2	TRBV19	TRBJ2-1
TGTGCCAGCAGTGTCCAGGGAGGGAGCAATCAGCCCCAGCATTTT	CASSVQGGSNQPQHF	NA	NA	TRBV2	TRBJ1-5
TGTGCCACCAGCAGAGATACAGGGTTATTGACTGAAGCTTTCTTT	CATSRDTGLLTEAFF	NA	NA	TRBV15	TRBJ1-1
TGTGCCAGCAGCTTGAGTTTCTCCTCTGGAAACACCATATATTTT	CASSLSFSSGNTIYF	few	NA	TRBV11-3	TRBJ1-3
TGTGCCAGCGGCAGGGGGCGGAACACCGGGGAGCTGTTTTTT	CASGRGRNTGELFF	NA	TRBD1	TRBV2	TRBJ2-2
TGTGCCAGCGGGGCTCCACCAGGCGCTGGAAACACCATATATTTT	CASGAPPGAGNTIYF	NA	NA	TRBV27	TRBJ1-3
TGTGCCAGCAGCTTGGGAGGTTCCGAGCAGTACTTC	CASSLGGSEQYF	NA	NA	TRBV5-4	TRBJ2-7
TGTGCCAGCAGTGAATGGCTACAGGGGAACTATGGCTACACCTTC	CASSEWLQGNYGYTF	NA	TRBD1	TRBV6-1	TRBJ1-2
TGTGCCAGCAGCTTAGGGGGGCGAGGGCCACGCTCTGGAAACACCATATATTTT	CASSLGGRGPRSGNTIYF	NA	NA	TRBV7-2	TRBJ1-3
TGTGCCAGCAGCTTAGCGCCCCGCGGTAGTGAAAAACTGTTTTTT	CASSLAPRGSEKLFF	NA	NA	TRBV7-9	TRBJ1-4
TGCGCCAGCAGCCAAGATTGGAGCGGGAGCTCCTACAATGAGCAGTTCTTC	CASSQDWSGSSYNEQFF	NA	TRBD2	TRBV4-3	TRBJ2-1
TGTGCCAGCACCATTCGGGACAGGGGCACCGGGGAGCTGTTTTTT	CASTIRDRGTGELFF	once	TRBD1	TRBV6-5	TRBJ2-2
TGTGCCAGCAGCTTGCCCAACAGGGATAGGGAGCAGTACTTC	CASSLPNRDREQYF	NA	NA	TRBV5-4	TRBJ2-7